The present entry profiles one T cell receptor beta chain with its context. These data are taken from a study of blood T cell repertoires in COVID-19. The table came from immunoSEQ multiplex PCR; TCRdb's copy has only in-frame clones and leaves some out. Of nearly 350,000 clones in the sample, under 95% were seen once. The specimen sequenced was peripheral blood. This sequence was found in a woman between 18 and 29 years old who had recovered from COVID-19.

The CDR3 DNA reads TGTGCCAGCAGCTTAGATAGACTAGGGGGCAACTTCTATAATTCACCCCTCCACTTT. Protein: CASSLDRLGGNFYNSPLHF. This rearrangement joins TRBV7-2 to TRBJ1-6; TRBD1 matches 7 bases. From germline, CDR1 is SGHTA and CDR2 FQGNSA. V lost 1 base, J lost 3 bases, and 12 bases stayed unmatched. This CDR3 is built from 19 residues. The whole variable domain, filled in from reference TRBV7-2 and TRBJ1-6, reads GAGVSQSPSNKVTEKGKDVELRCDPISGHTALYWYRQSLGQGLEFLIYFQGNSAPDKSGLPSDRFSAERTGGSVSTLTIQRTQQEDSAVYLCASSLDRLGGNFYNSPLHFGNGTRLTVT.